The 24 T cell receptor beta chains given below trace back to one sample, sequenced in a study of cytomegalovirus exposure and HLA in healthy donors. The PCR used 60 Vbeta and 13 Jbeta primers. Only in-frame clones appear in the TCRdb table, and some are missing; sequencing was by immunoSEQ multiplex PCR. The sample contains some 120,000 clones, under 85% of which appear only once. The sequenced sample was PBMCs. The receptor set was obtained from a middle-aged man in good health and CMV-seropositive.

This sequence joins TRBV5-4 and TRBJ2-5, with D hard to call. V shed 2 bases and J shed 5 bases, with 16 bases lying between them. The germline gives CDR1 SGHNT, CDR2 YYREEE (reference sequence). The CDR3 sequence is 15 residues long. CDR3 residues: CASSFQLEVWETQYF. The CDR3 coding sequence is TGTGCCAGCAGCTTTCAGCTTGAGGTCTGGGAGACCCAGTACTTC. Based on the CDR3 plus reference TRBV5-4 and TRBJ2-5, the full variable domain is ETGVTQSPTHLIKTRGQQVTLRCSSQSGHNTVSWYQQALGQGPQFIFQYYREEENGRGNFPPRFSGLQFPNYSSELNVNALELDDSALYLCASSFQLEVWETQYFGPGTRLLVL.

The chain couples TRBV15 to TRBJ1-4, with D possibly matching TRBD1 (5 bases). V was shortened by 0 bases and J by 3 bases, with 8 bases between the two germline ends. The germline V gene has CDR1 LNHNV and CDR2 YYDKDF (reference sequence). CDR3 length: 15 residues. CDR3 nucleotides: TGTGCCACCAGCAGAGATAGGACATCTAATGAAAAACTGTTTTTT. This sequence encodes CATSRDRTSNEKLFF.

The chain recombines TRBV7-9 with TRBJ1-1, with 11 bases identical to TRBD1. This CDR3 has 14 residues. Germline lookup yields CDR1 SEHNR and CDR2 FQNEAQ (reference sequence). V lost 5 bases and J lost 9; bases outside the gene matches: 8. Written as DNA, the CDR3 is TGTGCCAGCAGCACGGGACAGGGGGGAAAGAAAGCTTTCTTT. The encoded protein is CASSTGQGGKKAFF.

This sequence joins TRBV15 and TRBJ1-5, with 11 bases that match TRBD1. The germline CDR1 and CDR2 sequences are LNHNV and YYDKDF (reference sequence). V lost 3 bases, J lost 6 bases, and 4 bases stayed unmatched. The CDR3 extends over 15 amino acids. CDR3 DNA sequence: TGTGCCACCAGCAGGAGGACAGGGGGCGGTCAGCCCCAGCATTTT. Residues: CATSRRTGGGQPQHF.

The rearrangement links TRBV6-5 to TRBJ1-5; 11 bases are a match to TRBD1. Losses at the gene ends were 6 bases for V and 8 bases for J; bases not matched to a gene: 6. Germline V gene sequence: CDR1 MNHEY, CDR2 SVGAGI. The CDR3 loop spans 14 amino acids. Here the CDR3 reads CASRDRGHWEPQHF. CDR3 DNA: TGTGCCAGCAGGGACAGGGGGCACTGGGAGCCCCAGCATTTT.

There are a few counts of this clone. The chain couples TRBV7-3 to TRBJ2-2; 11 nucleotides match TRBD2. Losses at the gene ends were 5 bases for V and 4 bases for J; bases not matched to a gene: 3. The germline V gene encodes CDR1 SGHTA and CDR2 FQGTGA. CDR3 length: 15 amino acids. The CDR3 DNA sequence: TGTGCCAGCAGCGATAGCGGGGGGGCCACCGGGGAGCTGTTTTTT. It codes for CASSDSGGATGELFF.

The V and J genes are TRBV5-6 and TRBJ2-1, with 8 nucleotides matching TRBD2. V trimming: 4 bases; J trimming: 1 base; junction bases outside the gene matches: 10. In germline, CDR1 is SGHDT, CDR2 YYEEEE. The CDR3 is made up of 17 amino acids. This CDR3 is CASSTGLAGVSYNEQFF. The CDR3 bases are TGTGCCAGCAGCACTGGACTAGCTGGAGTGTCCTACAATGAGCAGTTCTTC.

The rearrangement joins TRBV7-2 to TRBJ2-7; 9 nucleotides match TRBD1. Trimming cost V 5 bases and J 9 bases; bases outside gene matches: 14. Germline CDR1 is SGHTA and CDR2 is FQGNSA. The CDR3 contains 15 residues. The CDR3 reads CASSPETGGRPWQYF. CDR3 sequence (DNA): TGTGCCAGCAGCCCAGAGACAGGGGGGCGACCCTGGCAGTACTTC.

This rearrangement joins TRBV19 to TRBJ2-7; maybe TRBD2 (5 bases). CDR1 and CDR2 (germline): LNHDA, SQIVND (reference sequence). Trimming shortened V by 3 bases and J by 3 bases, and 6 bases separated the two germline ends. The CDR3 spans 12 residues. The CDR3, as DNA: TGTGCCAGTAGTATCCGGGGCTACGAGCAGTACTTC. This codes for CASSIRGYEQYF.

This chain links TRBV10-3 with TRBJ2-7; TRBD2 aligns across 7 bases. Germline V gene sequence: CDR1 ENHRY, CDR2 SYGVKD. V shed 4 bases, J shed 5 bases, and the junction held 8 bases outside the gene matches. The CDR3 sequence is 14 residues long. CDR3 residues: CAISGGLKTNEQYF. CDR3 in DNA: TGTGCCATCAGTGGGGGACTAAAAACTAACGAGCAGTACTTC.

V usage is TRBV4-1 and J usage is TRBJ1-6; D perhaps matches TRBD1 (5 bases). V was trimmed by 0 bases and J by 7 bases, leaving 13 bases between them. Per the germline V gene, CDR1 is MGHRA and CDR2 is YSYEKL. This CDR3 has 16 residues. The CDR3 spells CASSQEPAGFNSPLHF. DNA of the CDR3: TGCGCCAGCAGCCAAGAACCCGCAGGGTTCAATTCACCCCTCCACTTT.

The chain's CDR3 is CASRDGDRAHQPQHF. CDR3 bases: TGTGCCAGCAGGGACGGAGACAGGGCCCATCAGCCCCAGCATTTT. The genes are TRBV28 and TRBJ1-5, with 7 bases matching TRBD1. The CDR3 totals 15 residues. Germline V gives CDR1 MDHEN, CDR2 SYDVKM. V shed 6 bases, J shed 5 bases, and the junction held 10 bases outside the gene matches.

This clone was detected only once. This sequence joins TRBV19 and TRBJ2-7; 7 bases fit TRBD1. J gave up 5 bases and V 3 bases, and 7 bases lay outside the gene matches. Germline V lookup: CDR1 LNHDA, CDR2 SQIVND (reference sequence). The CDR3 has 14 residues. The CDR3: CASSMVPRGHEQYF. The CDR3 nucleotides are TGTGCCAGTAGTATGGTTCCTAGGGGGCACGAGCAGTACTTC. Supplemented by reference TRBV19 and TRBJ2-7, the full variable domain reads DGGITQSPKYLFRKEGQNVTLSCEQNLNHDAMYWYRQDPGQGLRLIYYSQIVNDFQKGDIAEGYSVSREKKESFPLTVTSAQKNPTAFYLCASSMVPRGHEQYFGPGTRLTVT.

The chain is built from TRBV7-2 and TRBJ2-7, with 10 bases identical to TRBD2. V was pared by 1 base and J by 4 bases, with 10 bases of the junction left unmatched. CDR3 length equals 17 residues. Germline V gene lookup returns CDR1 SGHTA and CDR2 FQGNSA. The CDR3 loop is CASSLGGLAGGRYEQYF. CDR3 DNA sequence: TGTGCCAGCAGCTTAGGGGGCTTAGCGGGGGGCCGTTACGAGCAGTACTTC.

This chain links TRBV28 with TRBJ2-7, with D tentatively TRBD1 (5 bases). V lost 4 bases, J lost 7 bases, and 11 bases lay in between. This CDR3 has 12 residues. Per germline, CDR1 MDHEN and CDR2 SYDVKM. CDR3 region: CASSSFREEQYF. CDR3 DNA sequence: TGTGCCAGCAGTTCGTTCAGGGAAGAGCAGTACTTC.

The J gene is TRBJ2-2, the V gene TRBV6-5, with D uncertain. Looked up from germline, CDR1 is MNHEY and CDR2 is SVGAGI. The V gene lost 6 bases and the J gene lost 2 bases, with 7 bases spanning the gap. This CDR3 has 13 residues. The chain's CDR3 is CASSFSNTGELFF. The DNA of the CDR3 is TGTGCCAGCAGCTTCTCTAACACCGGGGAGCTGTTTTTT.

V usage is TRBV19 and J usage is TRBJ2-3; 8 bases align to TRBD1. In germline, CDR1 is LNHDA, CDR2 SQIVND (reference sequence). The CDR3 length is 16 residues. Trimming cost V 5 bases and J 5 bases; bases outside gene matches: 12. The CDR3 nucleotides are TGTGCCAGTAGTGTCCCTCCGGGACAGGCGCAAGATACGCAGTATTTT. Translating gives CASSVPPGQAQDTQYF.

As DNA, the CDR3 is TGCGCCAGCAGCCAAGGTCTGCGGGGGCGAGGGACGCAGTATTTT. As protein: CASSQGLRGRGTQYF. The V call is TRBV4-3, the J call TRBJ2-3; possible D gene TRBD2, 7 bases. V was trimmed by 1 base and J by 9 bases, leaving 17 bases between them. This CDR3 comprises 15 residues. The germline V gene has CDR1 LGHNA and CDR2 YSLEER.

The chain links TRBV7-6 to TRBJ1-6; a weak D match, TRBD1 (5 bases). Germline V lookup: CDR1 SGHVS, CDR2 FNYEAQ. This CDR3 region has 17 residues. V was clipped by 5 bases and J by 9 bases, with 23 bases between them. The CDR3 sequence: CASSPGAGRRARSPLHF. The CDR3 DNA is TGTGCCAGCAGCCCCGGAGCGGGGCGGCGTGCACGTTCACCCCTCCACTTT.

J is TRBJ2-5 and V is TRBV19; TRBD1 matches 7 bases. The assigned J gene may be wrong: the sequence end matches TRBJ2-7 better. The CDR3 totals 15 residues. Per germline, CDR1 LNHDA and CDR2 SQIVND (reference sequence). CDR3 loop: CASSIGDSSSYEQYF. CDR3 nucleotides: TGTGCCAGTAGTATCGGGGACAGCTCATCCTACGAGCAGTACTTC.

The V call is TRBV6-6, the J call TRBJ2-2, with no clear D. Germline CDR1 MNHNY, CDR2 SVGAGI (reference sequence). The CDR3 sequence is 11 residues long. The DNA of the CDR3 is TGTGTCGCCTACCGTTTCGGGGAGCTGTTTTTT. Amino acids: CVAYRFGELFF.

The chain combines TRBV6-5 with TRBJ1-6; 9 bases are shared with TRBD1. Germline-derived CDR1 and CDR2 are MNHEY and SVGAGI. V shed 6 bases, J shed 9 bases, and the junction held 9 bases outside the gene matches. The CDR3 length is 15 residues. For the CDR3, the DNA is TGTGCCAGCAGAGAACCGACAGGGGGGTCTTCACCCCTCCACTTT. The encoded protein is CASREPTGGSSPLHF.

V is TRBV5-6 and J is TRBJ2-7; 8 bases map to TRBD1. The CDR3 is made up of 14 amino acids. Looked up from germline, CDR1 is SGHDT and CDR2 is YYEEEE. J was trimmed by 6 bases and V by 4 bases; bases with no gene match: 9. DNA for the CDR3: TGTGCCAGCAGCCTACCCGGACAGGGATCCGAGCAGTACTTC. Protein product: CASSLPGQGSEQYF.

This CDR3 reads CASGTLKGTDTQYF. In DNA, the CDR3 is TGTGCCAGTGGGACTCTAAAAGGGACAGATACGCAGTATTTT. This chain uses TRBV28 with TRBJ2-3; D may be TRBD2 (6 bases). Germline CDR1 MDHEN, CDR2 SYDVKM. CDR3 length: 14 residues. Trimming took 9 bases from V and 3 from J, leaving 16 bases between them.